The rows below give T cell receptor beta chains drawn from one sample of a study of shared clonotypes between healthy human individuals. Assay: immunoSEQ multiplex PCR; the TCRdb copy retains only in-frame clones and omits some. Of roughly 1,600,000 clones listed, just under 99% were seen once; the top ten hold about 0.4%. Source material: naive CD4+ T cells sorted from blood. The source is a young man in good health. Each CDR3 is given with its conserved first and last residue. A D gene is named only where the DNA matches it firmly. Only some rows state a clone size, as once, few, many or a class for expanded clones.

>TRBV6-1|TRBJ2-4|-|-
CASSERDLRSKIPKNIQYF
TGTGCCAGCAGTGAACGGGATCTAAGAAGCAAAATCCCCAAAAACATTCAGTACTTC
>TRBV28|TRBJ2-5|-|-
CASSLQGRLQYF
TGTGCCAGCAGTTTACAGGGGAGGCTCCAGTACTTC
>TRBV9|TRBJ2-6|-|once
CASSPEGAGANVLTF
TGTGCCAGCAGCCCAGAGGGGGCTGGGGCCAACGTCCTGACTTTC
>TRBV5-1|TRBJ2-3|-|-
CASSRGLTDTQYF
TGCGCCAGCAGTCGGGGGCTCACAGATACGCAGTATTTT
>TRBV19|TRBJ2-6|TRBD1|-
CASLRDRVHSGANVLTF
TGTGCCAGTCTCCGGGACAGGGTCCACTCTGGGGCCAACGTCCTGACTTTC
>TRBV5-4|TRBJ2-2|-|once
CASGPLRSDSAGELFF
TGTGCCAGCGGCCCCCTGAGGAGCGATTCGGCCGGGGAGCTGTTTTTT
>TRBV19|TRBJ2-1|-|-
CASSIVGGDNEQFF
TGTGCCAGTAGTATAGTGGGGGGAGACAATGAGCAGTTCTTC
>TRBV5-1|TRBJ2-7|-|-
CASSLPSVWYEQYF
TGCGCCAGCAGCTTACCTAGCGTGTGGTACGAGCAGTACTTC
>TRBV6-5|TRBJ2-7|TRBD1|-
CASSYSDRGPYEQYF
TGTGCCAGCAGTTACTCGGACAGGGGACCGTACGAGCAGTACTTC
>TRBV19|TRBJ1-2|-|-
CASSTTGYGYTF
TGTGCCAGTAGTACCACAGGGTATGGCTACACCTTC
>TRBV5-5|TRBJ1-4|-|-
CASSEGMNEKLFF
TGTGCCAGCAGCGAGGGGATGAATGAAAAACTGTTTTTT
>TRBV2|TRBJ1-1|-|-
CASKGTQVNTEAFF
TGTGCCAGCAAGGGTACTCAGGTAAACACTGAAGCTTTCTTT
>TRBV21-1|TRBJ2-3|-|once
CASFWPAGGRDTQYF
TGTGCCAGCTTCTGGCCAGCGGGAGGTCGCGATACGCAGTATTTT
>TRBV5-1|TRBJ2-1|TRBD2|-
CASSLEGGRDYNEQFF
TGCGCCAGCAGCTTGGAGGGCGGGAGGGACTACAATGAGCAGTTCTTC
>TRBV9|TRBJ2-1|TRBD2|-
CASSVTSERESQFF
TGTGCCAGCAGCGTCACCTCAGAGCGGGAGTCTCAGTTCTTC
>TRBV27|TRBJ1-2|TRBD1|-
CASSRDSSRGYTF
TGTGCCAGCAGCAGGGACAGCTCCCGTGGCTACACCTTC
>TRBV15|TRBJ1-3|-|-
CATSRDQGNTIYF
TGTGCCACCAGCAGAGATCAAGGAAACACCATATATTTT
>TRBV7-9|TRBJ2-1|-|-
CASSSGTDQFF
TGTGCCAGCAGCTCAGGGACGGATCAGTTCTTC
>TRBV30|TRBJ2-7|TRBD2|-
CAWSHSPLAGASYEQYF
TGTGCCTGGAGTCACAGCCCTTTAGCGGGAGCTTCCTACGAGCAGTACTTC
>TRBV18|TRBJ2-1|TRBD2|-
CASSPISSGRYNEQFF
TGTGCCAGCTCCCCAATTTCTAGCGGTCGATACAATGAGCAGTTCTTC
>TRBV5-4|TRBJ2-1|TRBD1|-
CASRGQGDYNEQFF
TGTGCCAGCAGAGGACAGGGTGACTACAATGAGCAGTTCTTC
>TRBV7-7|TRBJ2-1|TRBD1|once
CASSLRMGQSSYNEQFF
TGTGCTAGCAGCTTACGGATGGGACAGAGCTCCTACAATGAGCAGTTCTTC
>TRBV5-1|TRBJ2-3|-|once
CASSLGYTDTQYF
TGCGCCAGCAGCTTAGGGTACACAGATACGCAGTATTTT
>TRBV10-3|TRBJ1-2|-|-
CAISASMRGENYGYTF
TGTGCCATCAGTGCCTCGATGAGGGGAGAGAACTATGGCTACACCTTC
>TRBV28|TRBJ2-7|TRBD2|-
CASSSGGSYEQYF
TGTGCCAGTTCCTCGGGAGGGTCCTACGAGCAGTACTTC
>TRBV11-3|TRBJ2-2|-|-
CASSLVGLTGELFF
TGTGCCAGCAGCTTAGTAGGGTTGACCGGGGAGCTGTTTTTT
>TRBV28|TRBJ2-5|TRBD2|-
CASSLNRLGLAGETQYF
TGTGCCAGCAGTTTAAATAGGCTTGGGCTAGCGGGTGAGACCCAGTACTTC
>TRBV7-8|TRBJ2-5|-|-
CASSLHQGGETQYF
TGTGCCAGCAGCTTACATCAGGGCGGGGAGACCCAGTACTTC
>TRBV7-9|TRBJ2-5|-|-
CASSLAWGRETQYF
TGTGCCAGCAGCTTAGCCTGGGGGCGAGAGACCCAGTACTTC
>TRBV19|TRBJ2-7|TRBD2|-
CASSTQIAGAGHEQYF
TGTGCCAGTAGTACTCAGATAGCGGGAGCAGGACACGAGCAGTACTTC
>TRBV7-2|TRBJ1-2|-|-
CASSLAGRLLKLNYGYTF
TGTGCCAGCAGCTTAGCCGGGAGACTATTGAAACTTAACTATGGCTACACCTTC
>TRBV2|TRBJ1-1|-|-
CAIGYSTEAFF
TGTGCCATCGGGTATAGCACTGAAGCTTTCTTT
>TRBV9|TRBJ2-5|TRBD1|-
CASSSQGAETQYF
TGTGCCAGCAGCTCACAGGGGGCGGAGACCCAGTACTTC